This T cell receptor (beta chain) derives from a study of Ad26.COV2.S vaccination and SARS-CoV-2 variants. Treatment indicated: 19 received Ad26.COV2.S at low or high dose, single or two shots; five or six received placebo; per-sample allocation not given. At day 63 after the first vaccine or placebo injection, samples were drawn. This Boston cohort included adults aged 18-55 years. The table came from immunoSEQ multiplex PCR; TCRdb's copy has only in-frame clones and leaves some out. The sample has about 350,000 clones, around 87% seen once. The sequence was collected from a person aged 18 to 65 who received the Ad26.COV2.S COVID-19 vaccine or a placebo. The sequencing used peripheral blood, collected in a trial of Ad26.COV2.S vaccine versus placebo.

Written as DNA, the CDR3 is TGTGCCAGCAGTTACTTCGCAGGGGAAGGCTATGGCTACACCTTC. This sequence encodes CASSYFAGEGYGYTF. The chain employs TRBV6-5 and TRBJ1-2; tentatively, D is TRBD1 (6 bases). Germline-derived CDR1 and CDR2 are MNHEY and SVGAGI. The CDR3 covers 15 residues. V was clipped by 1 base and J by 4 bases, with 13 bases between them.